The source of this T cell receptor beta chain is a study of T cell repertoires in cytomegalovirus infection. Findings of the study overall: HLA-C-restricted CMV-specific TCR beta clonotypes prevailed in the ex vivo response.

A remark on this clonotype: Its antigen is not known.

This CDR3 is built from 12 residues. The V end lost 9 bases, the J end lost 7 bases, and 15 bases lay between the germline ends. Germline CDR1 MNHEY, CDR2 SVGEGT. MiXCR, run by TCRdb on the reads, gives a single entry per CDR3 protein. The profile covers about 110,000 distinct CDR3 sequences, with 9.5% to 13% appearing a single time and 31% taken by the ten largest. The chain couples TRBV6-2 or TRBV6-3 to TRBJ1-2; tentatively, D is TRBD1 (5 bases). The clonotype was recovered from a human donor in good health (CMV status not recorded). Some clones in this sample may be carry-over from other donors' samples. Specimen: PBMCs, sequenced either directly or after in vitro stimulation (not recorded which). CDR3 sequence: CARSPGTPGYTF. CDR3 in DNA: TGTGCCAGGAGCCCCGGGACCCCTGGCTACACCTTC.